These 23 T cell receptor beta chains share one sample of origin, sequenced in a study of technical replicates of blood from several donors. TCRdb's table, derived via immunoSEQ multiplex PCR, lists solely in-frame clones and lacks some. The table has around 78,000 clones, roughly 94% seen once; the top ten hold under 0.3%. What was sequenced was T cells isolated from PBMCs. Every receptor here comes from a human donor in good health.

The chain employs TRBV7-6 and TRBJ2-2; no clear D gene. In germline, CDR1 is SGHVS, CDR2 FNYEAQ. The CDR3 runs to 13 residues. The germline V and J ends were trimmed by 5 bases and 8 bases, with 12 bases remaining between them. CDR3 sequence: CASSPSAPGELFF. CDR3 nucleotides: TGTGCCAGCAGCCCATCCGCGCCTGGGGAGCTGTTTTTT.

This chain joins TRBV5-6 and TRBJ2-3; TRBD2 matches at 12 bases. CDR1 is SGHDT, CDR2 YYEEEE, per germline. This CDR3 comprises 18 residues. V lost 2 bases to trimming and J lost 3 bases; unmatched junction nucleotides: 10. CDR3 residues: CASSLGLAGKDRTDTQYF. Here the CDR3 DNA reads TGTGCCAGCAGCTTAGGACTAGCGGGAAAAGATCGTACAGATACGCAGTATTTT.

In its sample, this clone was seen once. The chain recombines TRBV25-1 with TRBJ2-3, with 11 bases lining up with TRBD2. V shed 4 bases and J 1 base; nucleotides not matched to a gene: 7. Germline values: CDR1 MGHDK, CDR2 SYGVNS. This CDR3 is 17 amino acids long. The CDR3: CASSGYSGLAGTDTQYF. DNA of the CDR3: TGTGCCAGCAGTGGGTACTCGGGACTAGCGGGCACAGATACGCAGTATTTT.

The J gene is TRBJ1-5, the V gene TRBV6-5, with 8 bases fitting TRBD1. V dropped 5 bases and J dropped 4; count of bases not matched to a gene: 1. CDR1 is MNHEY and CDR2 is SVGAGI in the germline V gene. This CDR3 comprises 13 residues. The CDR3 nucleotides read TGTGCCAGCAGTCGACAGGGGAATCAGCCCCAGCATTTT. Amino acids: CASSRQGNQPQHF.

The chain is built from TRBV5-1 and TRBJ2-7, with 8 bases matching TRBD1. The V and J ends lost 2 bases and 4 bases, in that order; junction bases with no gene match: 5. CDR3 length equals 14 residues. Per the germline V gene, CDR1 is SGHRS and CDR2 is YFSETQ. The CDR3 is CASSFQGASYEQYF. CDR3 nucleotide sequence: TGCGCCAGCAGCTTTCAGGGGGCGAGTTACGAGCAGTACTTC.

In the case of this clone: The junction departs from the called germline gene at one end, perhaps through a read error. The gene calls are TRBV5-1 and TRBJ2-2, with D possibly matching TRBD1 (6 bases). Germline V gene sequence: CDR1 SGHRS, CDR2 YFSETQ. The CDR3 consists of 14 residues. CDR3 sequence: CASSLLWGPGELFF. As DNA, the CDR3 is TGCGCCAGTAGCTTGCTGTGGGGGCCCGGGGAGCTGTTTTTT.

V is TRBV9 and J is TRBJ2-1, with TRBD2 matching 7 bases. CDR3 length: 15 residues. Germline CDR1 reads SGDLS; CDR2 reads YYNGEE. Germline trimming cut 0 bases from V and 2 bases from J; bases unmatched to any gene: 2. The CDR3 loop reads CASSVAGGTYNEQFF. In nucleotides, the CDR3 is TGTGCCAGCAGCGTAGCGGGAGGTACCTACAATGAGCAGTTCTTC.

The chain links TRBV5-1 to TRBJ1-5; no reliable D call. The CDR3 loop spans 13 amino acids. Trimming left V 0 bases short and J 4 bases short, with 5 bases between. Germline V gene sequence: CDR1 SGHRS, CDR2 YFSETQ. CDR3 in amino acids: CASSLAGNQPQHF. As DNA, the CDR3 is TGCGCCAGCAGCTTGGCGGGGAATCAGCCCCAGCATTTT.

CDR3 in amino acids: CASSYRTGGEAFF. The CDR3 nucleotides read TGTGCCAGCAGCTACCGGACAGGGGGGGAAGCTTTCTTT. J is TRBJ1-1 and V is TRBV7-6, with 10 positions matching TRBD1. Germline CDR1 and CDR2: SGHVS and FNYEAQ. The V and J ends lost 4 bases and 8 bases, in that order; junction bases with no gene match: 4. The CDR3 is 13 amino acids.

The chain joins TRBV7-6 to TRBJ2-7; 8 positions match TRBD1. V shed 5 bases and J 5 bases; nucleotides not matched to a gene: 11. The length of the CDR3 is 15 residues. CDR1 and CDR2 (germline): SGHVS, FNYEAQ. CDR3 amino acids: CASSPGQGVRNEQYF. As DNA, the CDR3 is TGTGCCAGCAGCCCAGGACAGGGTGTTAGGAACGAGCAGTACTTC. The complete variable domain, with remaining parts taken from reference TRBV7-6 and TRBJ2-7, reads GAGVSQSPRYKVTKRGQDVALRCDPISGHVSLYWYRQALGQGPEFLTYFNYEAQQDKSGLPNDRFSAERPEGSISTLTIQRTEQRDSAMYRCASSPGQGVRNEQYFGPGTRLTVT.

V is TRBV19 and J is TRBJ1-5, with a tentative D call TRBD1 (5 bases). V lost 7 bases and J 3 bases, leaving 19 bases between the germline ends. Per the germline V gene, CDR1 is LNHDA and CDR2 is SQIVND (reference sequence). This CDR3 region has 16 residues. The CDR3 nucleotides read TGTGCCAGTAATTGGGGCCAGGGATCAAACAATCAGCCCCAGCATTTT. Protein: CASNWGQGSNNQPQHF.

This chain links TRBV5-4 with TRBJ2-2, with a possible D match to TRBD1 (6 bases). Germline CDR1 is SGHNT and CDR2 is YYREEE (reference sequence). Trimming stripped 4 bases from V and 5 bases from J, with 15 bases between. This CDR3 spans 15 amino acids. The DNA for the CDR3 is TGTGCCAGCAGCGACCCAGGGGTGGGGACCGGGGAGCTGTTTTTT. This encodes CASSDPGVGTGELFF.

This sequence joins TRBV11-2 and TRBJ2-2; TRBD2 is a possible D gene (6 bases). Germline V CDR1 and CDR2: SGHAT, FQNNGV. The CDR3 covers 16 residues. Trimming left V 5 bases short and J 5 bases short, with 18 bases between. The CDR3 spells CASSRTWGLRTGELFF. CDR3 bases: TGTGCCAGCAGCCGCACCTGGGGACTCCGGACCGGGGAGCTGTTTTTT.

The chain is built from TRBV7-8 and TRBJ2-3, with TRBD2 identical over 7 bases. There are 14 residues in the CDR3. Germline assignment: CDR1 SGHVS and CDR2 FQNEAQ. With V trimmed by 1 base and J by 6 bases, 4 bases remained unmatched. The CDR3 is CASSLERGADTQYF. The CDR3, as DNA: TGTGCCAGCAGCTTAGAGCGGGGTGCGGATACGCAGTATTTT.

This chain joins TRBV11-3 and TRBJ1-2; TRBD1 might be the D (5 bases). Germline CDR1 reads SGHNT; CDR2 reads YENEEA. V shed 2 bases and J shed 7 bases, with 11 bases lying between them. The CDR3 contains 13 residues. The CDR3 DNA follows: TGTGCCAGCAGCTTACCCACCGGGGGTGGCTACACCTTC. The encoded protein is CASSLPTGGGYTF.

The chain uses TRBV5-1 and TRBJ2-3; 10 bases are a match to TRBD1. This CDR3 contains 16 residues. Germline V CDR1 and CDR2: SGHRS, YFSETQ. J was trimmed by 3 bases and V by 3 bases; bases with no gene match: 7. The CDR3 reads CASSSETGGATDTQYF. The CDR3 bases are TGCGCCAGCAGCTCGGAGACAGGGGGCGCGACAGATACGCAGTATTTT.

The rearrangement joins TRBV18 to TRBJ1-6, with D maybe TRBD1 (5 bases). The germline gives CDR1 KGHSH, CDR2 LQKENI. The CDR3 is 13 amino acids. With 4 bases removed from V and 7 bases from J, the gap between germline ends came to 8 bases. CDR3 protein: CASSLGENSPLHF. The CDR3 coding sequence is TGTGCCAGCTCACTAGGGGAAAATTCACCCCTCCACTTT.

The CDR3 DNA reads TGCGCCAGCAGTCGTCCGGCGGGTAGGATCGAAGAGACCCAGTACTTC. As protein: CASSRPAGRIEETQYF. The V call is TRBV5-1, the J call TRBJ2-5, with D possibly matching TRBD2 (5 bases). Germline values: CDR1 SGHRS, CDR2 YFSETQ. V dropped 5 bases and J dropped 3 bases, with 20 bases sitting between them. The CDR3 totals 16 residues.

The V gene is TRBV27, the J gene TRBJ2-7; D is perhaps TRBD1 (6 bases). The V gene's germline CDR1 is MNHEY and CDR2 SMNVEV (reference sequence). Trimming removed 2 bases at V and 2 bases at J, with 13 bases between. This CDR3 is built from 15 residues. As DNA, the CDR3 is TGTGCCAGCAGTTTAATCGGGACATCGACCTACGAGCAGTACTTC. Its protein product is CASSLIGTSTYEQYF.

The chain employs TRBV7-9 and TRBJ2-1, with TRBD2 matching 11 bases. The CDR3 has 18 residues. With 2 bases clipped from V and 0 bases from J, the junction kept 6 bases outside the gene matches. Per germline, CDR1 SEHNR and CDR2 FQNEAQ (reference sequence). This CDR3 reads CASSLPRGLAASYNEQFF. In nucleotides, the CDR3 is TGTGCCAGCAGCTTACCCCGGGGACTAGCGGCCTCCTACAATGAGCAGTTCTTC.

The J gene is TRBJ2-7, the V gene TRBV4-1, with 10 bases lining up with TRBD2. This CDR3 comprises 15 residues. Looked up from germline, CDR1 is MGHRA and CDR2 is YSYEKL. The ends lost 1 base at V and 4 bases at J; junction bases unmatched: 4. CDR3 DNA sequence: TGCGCCAGCAGCCAAGGGACTAGCGGATTTTACGAGCAGTACTTC. Translated: CASSQGTSGFYEQYF.

This clone was counted once. The chain is built from TRBV19 and TRBJ1-1; 7 bases match TRBD1. This CDR3 has 17 amino acids. The trim removed 7 bases at V and 8 bases at J, leaving 22 bases unmatched. CDR1 is LNHDA and CDR2 is SQIVND in the germline V gene (reference sequence). The CDR3 nucleotides are TGTGCCAGTATTGTTGCGCGAGGTGGAGTCGGGACAGACGAAGCTTTCTTT. Translating gives CASIVARGGVGTDEAFF.

The rearrangement uses TRBV28 and TRBJ1-1; D is uncertain. The germline V gene has CDR1 MDHEN and CDR2 SYDVKM. This CDR3 is built from 13 residues. The ends were cut back, 4 bases at V and 8 bases at J, with 14 bases in the middle. In DNA, the CDR3 is TGTGCCAGCAGTTCGGGCCACCCGGGGGAAGCTTTCTTT. Its translation: CASSSGHPGEAFF.